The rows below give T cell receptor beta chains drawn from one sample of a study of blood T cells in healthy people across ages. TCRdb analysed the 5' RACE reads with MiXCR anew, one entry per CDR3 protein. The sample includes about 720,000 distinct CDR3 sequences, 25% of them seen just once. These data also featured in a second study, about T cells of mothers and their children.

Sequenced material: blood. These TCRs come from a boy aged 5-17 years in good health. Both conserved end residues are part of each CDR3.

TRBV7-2,CASSLEFRLTSTDTQYF
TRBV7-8,CASSIGHEGETQYF
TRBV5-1,CASSAWGTHSYNEQFF
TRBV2,CASSERGAGKSTEAFF
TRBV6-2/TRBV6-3,CASSYGRSYQDEQFF
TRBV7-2,CASRPPSGSGNTGELFF
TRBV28,CASSFVGTAGNQPQHF
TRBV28,CASSLTRLGLDSYNEQFF
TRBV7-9,CASSFPRAGGELFF
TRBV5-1,CASSLVTGPYEQYF
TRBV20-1,CSARGRGQFYEQYF
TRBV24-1,CATSDPGLGETQYF
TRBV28,CASSSVTGYNEQFF
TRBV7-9,CASSSRIAGSYIEQFF
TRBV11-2,CASRPGLAGGHDEQFF
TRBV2,CASSVPLGQGAFYEQYF
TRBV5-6,CASRLGLTSGGFYEQYF
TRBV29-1,CSAAGGHLQETQYF
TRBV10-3,CAISPGLTNIEETQYF
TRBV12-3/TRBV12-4,CASSGDRGRFGFYEQYF
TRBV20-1,CSAFRGSANQPQHF
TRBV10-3,CAISPGQGEETQYF
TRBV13,CASSPGTRTNEQFF
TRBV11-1,CASTPRAVNTEAFF
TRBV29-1,CSVELNPYEQYF
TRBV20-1,CSVPLAGGFQETQYF
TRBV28,CAGQSAQQKGQGKNIQYF
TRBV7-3,CASSSPTGDTQYF
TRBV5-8,CASSYPGEYNSPLHF
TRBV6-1,CASDRGPGSYNEQFF
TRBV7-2,CASSSPGLAGVETQYF
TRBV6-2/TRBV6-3,CATNSWRAHQETQYF
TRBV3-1,CASSQRSRVVNTEAFF
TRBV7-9,CASSLAGINEKLFF
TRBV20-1,CSARGVGAGGLASYNEQFF
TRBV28,CASSPFPGGAYYGYTF
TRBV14,CASRLTGTGYNEQFF
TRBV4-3,CASSQGNPSPVDEQFF
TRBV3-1,CASSRDDRGISYEQYF
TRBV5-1,CASSLGGTTYEQYF
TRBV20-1,CSANLAGGSEEQFF
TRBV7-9,CASSSTIAGGNYNEQFF
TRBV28,CASRFRSSYEQYF
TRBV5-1,CASSLAVPYNEQFF
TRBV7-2,CASSLVLWIGNYGYTF
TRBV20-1,CSARDGVAEFYNEQFF
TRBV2,CASIGQTNTGELFF
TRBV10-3,CTISPGLADYEQYF
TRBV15,CATSRRGQWGTQYF
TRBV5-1,CASSLGPGQGTGSYEQYF
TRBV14,CASSQDLVRGYGYTF
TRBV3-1,CASSQDAPGRAGELFF
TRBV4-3,CASSQVREREGNEQFF
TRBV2,CASSGEVIGELFF
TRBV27,CASSFHGQGVWEQYF
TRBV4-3,CASSQLAGASYEQYF